The rows below give T cell receptor beta chains drawn from one sample of a study of circulating and synovial CD4+ cells in juvenile arthritis. The method was immunoSEQ multiplex PCR; TCRdb's version includes in-frame clones alone and lacks a portion of them. The table has about 32,000 clones, 90% to 95% seen once; the top ten hold 0.6% to 0.8%. Input material: CD4+ T cells from blood. These receptors were collected from a human donor with juvenile idiopathic arthritis. The CDR3 runs from the conserved cysteine through the conserved F or W. D genes are given only for firm matches.

TRBV29-1	.	CSVEDLRRRGGTDTQYF
TRBV7-5	.	CARSPRAGEGGELFF
TRBV6-1	.	CASSEGAGVPYEQYF
TRBV13	.	CASSLGAGWTEAFF
TRBV28	.	CASSTSRAYGYTF
TRBV6-1	TRBD1	CATAHRDRGQKLFF
TRBV30	.	CAWSTQDRSYEQYF
TRBV28	TRBD2	CASSLYQREADTQYF
TRBV7-6	TRBD2	CASSFREGWYQETQYF
TRBV18	.	CASSPPERKTQYF
TRBV12-2	.	CASRFPGQLNTEAFF
TRBV10-3	.	CAFGGSSYEQYF
TRBV4-2	TRBD2	CASSQDPGGGRAVSQETQYF
TRBV30	TRBD1	CAFPTGTGYTF
TRBV6-6	.	CASISDIRAGNTIYF
TRBV6-1	.	CASAPTARVYNEQFF
TRBV9	TRBD2	CASSPRGRLAGVYNEQFF
TRBV19	.	CASSIAARRGETQYF
TRBV5-5	.	CASIPGGGYIQYF
TRBV27	TRBD2	CASGTSAYANTGELFF
TRBV29-1	.	CSVGQGGGGELFF
TRBV5-1	TRBD1	CASSPGTGEAYSNQPQHF
TRBV20-1	.	CSARAGYGYTF
TRBV10-3	.	CAISESILIGQSYGYTF
TRBV14	.	CASSQTTQETQYF
TRBV10-3	TRBD1	CASGTGGGMNTEAFF
TRBV7-7	TRBD1	CASSLNRQGEQYF
TRBV5-1	.	CASSPVANYGYTF
TRBV7-2	.	CASSLGVTGTSPLHF